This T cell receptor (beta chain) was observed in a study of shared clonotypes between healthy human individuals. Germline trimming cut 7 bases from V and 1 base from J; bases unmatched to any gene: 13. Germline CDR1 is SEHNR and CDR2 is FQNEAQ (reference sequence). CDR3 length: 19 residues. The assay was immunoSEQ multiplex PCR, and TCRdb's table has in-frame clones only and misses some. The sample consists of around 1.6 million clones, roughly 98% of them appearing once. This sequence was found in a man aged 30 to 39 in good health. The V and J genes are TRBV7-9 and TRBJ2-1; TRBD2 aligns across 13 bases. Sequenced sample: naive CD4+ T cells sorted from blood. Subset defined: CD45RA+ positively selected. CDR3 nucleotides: TGTGCCAGCACTCCCAGCCTCCGGACTAGCGGGAGTTCCTACAATGAGCAGTTCTTC. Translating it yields CASTPSLRTSGSSYNEQFF.